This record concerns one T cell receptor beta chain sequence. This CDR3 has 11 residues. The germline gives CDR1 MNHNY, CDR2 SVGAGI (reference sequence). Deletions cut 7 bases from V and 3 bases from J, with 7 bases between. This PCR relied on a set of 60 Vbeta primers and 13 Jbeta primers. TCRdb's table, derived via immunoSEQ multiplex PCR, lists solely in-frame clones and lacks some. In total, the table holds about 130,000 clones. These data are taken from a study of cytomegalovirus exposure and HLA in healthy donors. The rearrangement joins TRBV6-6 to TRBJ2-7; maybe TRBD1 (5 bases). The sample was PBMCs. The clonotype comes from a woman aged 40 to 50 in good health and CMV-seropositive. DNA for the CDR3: TGTGCCAGCAATACAGGCTACGAGCAGTACTTC. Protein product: CASNTGYEQYF.